One sample yielded the 13 T cell receptor beta chains listed below, sequenced in a study of T cell repertoires in cytomegalovirus infection. TCRdb called the reads again in MiXCR, with one record for every CDR3 protein. The sample has approximately 750,000 distinct CDR3 sequences, 35% seen once. The sequenced material came from PBMCs. The receptors were sampled from a human donor in good health (CMV status not recorded). Some clones in this sample may be carry-over from other donors' samples.

The sample holds many counts of this clonotype. V is TRBV7-6 and J is TRBJ1-1, with no clear D. Germline values: CDR1 SGHVS, CDR2 FNYEAQ. This CDR3 is 13 amino acids long. V lost 1 base and J 3 bases, leaving 6 bases between the germline ends. The CDR3 loop reads CASSLGEYTEAFF. The CDR3 nucleotides read TGTGCCAGCAGCTTAGGAGAATACACTGAAGCTTTCTTT.

The rearrangement links TRBV28 to TRBJ1-2; 11 bases match TRBD1. Germline CDR1 MDHEN, CDR2 SYDVKM. There are 15 residues in the CDR3. J gave up 6 bases and V 5 bases, and 8 bases lay outside the gene matches. The CDR3 region is CASSPRGGQGDGYTF. CDR3 in DNA: TGTGCCAGCAGTCCTCGAGGGGGACAGGGGGATGGCTACACCTTC.

The V gene is TRBV20-1, the J gene TRBJ2-3; D is possibly TRBD2 (5 bases). The length of the CDR3 is 11 residues. The germline V gene has CDR1 DFQATT and CDR2 SNEGSKA (reference sequence). Trimming took 6 bases from V and 4 from J, leaving 8 bases between them. This CDR3 reads CSATRADTQYF. CDR3 coding DNA: TGCAGTGCCACTAGGGCAGATACGCAGTATTTT.

This clonotype has more than one count but fewer than ten. This chain connects TRBV5-6 to TRBJ1-4; 8 bases are a match to TRBD1. Germline V lookup: CDR1 SGHDT, CDR2 YYEEEE. This CDR3 is 15 amino acids long. V gave up 2 bases and J gave up 11 bases; unmatched junction bases: 11. CDR3 nucleotides: TGTGCCAGCAGCTTTGAACCCGGGACAGGAGGGAAACTGTTTTTT. Protein product: CASSFEPGTGGKLFF.

This clonotype occurred many times. V gene TRBV28 combines with J gene TRBJ1-1; D possibly corresponds to TRBD1 (5 bases). V dropped 7 bases and J dropped 1 base, with 13 bases sitting between them. CDR1 MDHEN and CDR2 SYDVKM come from the germline V gene. CDR3 length equals 14 residues. This CDR3 reads CASNWVGTNTEAFF. The CDR3 bases are TGTGCCAGCAATTGGGTAGGGACGAACACTGAAGCTTTCTTT.

The J gene is TRBJ2-1, the V gene TRBV3-1; TRBD2 aligns across 8 bases. Germline trimming cut 3 bases from V and 5 bases from J; bases unmatched to any gene: 9. The germline gives CDR1 LGHDT, CDR2 YNNKEL (reference sequence). There are 16 residues in the CDR3. The chain's CDR3 is CASSHKAGAGHNEQFF. CDR3 coding DNA: TGTGCCAGCAGCCACAAAGCGGGGGCCGGACACAATGAGCAGTTCTTC.

This chain connects TRBV5-1 to TRBJ2-7; D unresolved. This CDR3 spans 15 amino acids. CDR1 is SGHRS and CDR2 is YFSETQ in the germline V gene. Deletions cut 5 bases from V and 1 base from J, with 16 bases between. Here the CDR3 reads CASRYAGASSYEQYF. The CDR3 DNA sequence: TGCGCCAGCAGATACGCAGGAGCTAGTTCCTACGAGCAGTACTTC.

As to this clonotype: A junction end diverges from the germline sequence, so it may reflect a read error. V is TRBV7-6 and J is TRBJ2-2, with D tentatively TRBD2 (6 bases). In germline, CDR1 is SGHVS, CDR2 FNYEAQ. The length of the CDR3 is 13 residues. CDR3 sequence reads: CASSFGGTGDLFF. The CDR3 bases are TGTGCTAGCAGCTTTGGAGGGACCGGGGATCTGTTTTTT.

This clonotype was observed at least ten times. The rearrangement links TRBV7-9 to TRBJ2-7; 8 bases match TRBD1. The germline V gene has CDR1 SEHNR and CDR2 FQNEAQ (reference sequence). Trimming took 4 bases from V and 1 from J; bases not matched to a gene: 9. The length of the CDR3 is 16 residues. In DNA form, the CDR3 reads TGTGCCAGCAGCTCCCCGTATCAGGGGGCATCCTACGAGCAGTACTTC. It specifies CASSSPYQGASYEQYF.

CDR3 sequence reads: CATRGQSYGYTF. Written as DNA, the CDR3 is TGTGCCACCCGGGGTCAGAGCTATGGCTACACCTTC. The rearrangement joins TRBV24-1 to TRBJ1-2; unclear D gene. V was trimmed by 9 bases and J by 4 bases, leaving 11 bases between them. The V gene's germline CDR1 is KGHDR and CDR2 SFDVKD. The CDR3 is 12 residues long.

This clonotype was seen a single time. This chain links TRBV5-1 with TRBJ1-1; D call uncertain. CDR3 length equals 14 residues. Per the germline V gene, CDR1 is SGHRS and CDR2 is YFSETQ. The V and J ends lost 2 bases and 1 base respectively, with 9 bases between them. The CDR3 DNA reads TGCGCCAGCAGCTTTAAGGCGGCGAACACTGAAGCTTTCTTT. Its translation is CASSFKAANTEAFF.

The genes are TRBV27 and TRBJ2-7, with D perhaps matching TRBD2 (5 bases). The length of the CDR3 is 14 residues. Between the trimmed V and J ends, which lost 0 bases and 6 bases, there was a span of 12 bases. Germline CDR1 is MNHEY and CDR2 is SMNVEV (reference sequence). The CDR3 loop reads CASSLSRQGSEQYF. CDR3 coding DNA: TGTGCCAGCAGTTTATCGAGACAAGGGAGCGAGCAGTACTTC.

The genes are TRBV7-6 and TRBJ1-2; 7 nucleotides agree with TRBD1. The CDR3 extends over 15 amino acids. CDR1 is SGHVS and CDR2 is FNYEAQ in the germline V gene. V lost 5 bases to trimming and J lost 6 bases; unmatched junction nucleotides: 12. The CDR3 coding sequence is TGTGCCAGCAGCAAAACCCGACAGGGATTGGATGGCTACACCTTC. This encodes CASSKTRQGLDGYTF.